This T cell receptor (beta chain) was captured by sequencing in a study of radiation and T cells in renal cell carcinoma. The CDR3 sequence is 11 residues long. Trimming cost V 1 base and J 7 bases, with 5 bases left between them. CDR1 SGHDT and CDR2 YYEEEE come from the germline V gene. Clones were sequenced by immunoSEQ multiplex PCR, and TCRdb holds only the in-frame ones, with some missing. The table records about 60,000 clones, roughly 79% of them present only once. Time point: blood 2 weeks post-SBRT. The treatment: 15 Gy SBRT to primary tumor, nephrectomy 4 weeks later. After SBRT, blood was collected at 2 and 4 weeks, plus baseline. The tumor was a clear cell renal cell carcinoma.

This receptor was taken from a man aged 55 to 69 with renal cell carcinoma. The rearrangement joins TRBV5-6 to TRBJ1-1; no clear D. The input for sequencing was blood, taken from a patient whose treatment included radiotherapy and nephrectomy. The CDR3 loop is CASSLSLEAFF. CDR3 nucleotide sequence: TGTGCCAGCAGCTTGAGTCTTGAAGCTTTCTTT.